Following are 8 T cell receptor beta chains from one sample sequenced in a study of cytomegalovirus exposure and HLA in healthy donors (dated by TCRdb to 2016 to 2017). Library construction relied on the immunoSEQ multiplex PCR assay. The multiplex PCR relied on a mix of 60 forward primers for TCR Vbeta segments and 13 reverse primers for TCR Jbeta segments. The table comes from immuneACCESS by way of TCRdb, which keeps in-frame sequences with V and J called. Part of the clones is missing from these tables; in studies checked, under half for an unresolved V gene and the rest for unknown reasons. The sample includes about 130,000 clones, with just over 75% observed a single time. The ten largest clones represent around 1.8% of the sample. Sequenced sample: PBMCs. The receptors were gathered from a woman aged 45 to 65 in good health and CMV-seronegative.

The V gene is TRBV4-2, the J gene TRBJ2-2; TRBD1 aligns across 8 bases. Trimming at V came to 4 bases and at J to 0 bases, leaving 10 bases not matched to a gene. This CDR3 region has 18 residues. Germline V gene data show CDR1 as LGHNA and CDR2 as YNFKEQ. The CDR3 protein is CASSPGPGTGANTGELFF. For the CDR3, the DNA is TGTGCCAGCAGCCCGGGCCCGGGGACAGGCGCGAACACCGGGGAGCTGTTTTTT.

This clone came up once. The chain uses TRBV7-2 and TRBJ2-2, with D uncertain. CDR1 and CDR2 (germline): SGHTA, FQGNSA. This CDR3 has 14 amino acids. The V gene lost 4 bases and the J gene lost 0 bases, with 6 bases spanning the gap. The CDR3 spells CASSSTTNTGELFF. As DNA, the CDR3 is TGTGCCAGCAGCTCGACAACGAACACCGGGGAGCTGTTTTTT. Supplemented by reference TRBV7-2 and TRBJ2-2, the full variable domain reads GAGVSQSPSNKVTEKGKDVELRCDPISGHTALYWYRQSLGQGLEFLIYFQGNSAPDKSGLPSDRFSAERTGGSVSTLTIQRTQQEDSAVYLCASSSTTNTGELFFGEGSRLTVL.

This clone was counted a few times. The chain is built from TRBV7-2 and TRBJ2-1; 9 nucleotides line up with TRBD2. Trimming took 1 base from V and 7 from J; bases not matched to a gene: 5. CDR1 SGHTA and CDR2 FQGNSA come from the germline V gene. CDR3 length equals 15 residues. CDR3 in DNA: TGTGCCAGCAGCTTAGAGGCGGGAGGGCGAAATGAGCAGTTCTTC. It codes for CASSLEAGGRNEQFF.

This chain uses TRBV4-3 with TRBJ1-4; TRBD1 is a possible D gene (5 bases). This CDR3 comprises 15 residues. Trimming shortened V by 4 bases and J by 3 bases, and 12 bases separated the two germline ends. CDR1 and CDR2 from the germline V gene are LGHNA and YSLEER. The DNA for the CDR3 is TGCGCCAGCAGCCCAGGGAAACGATCTAATGAAAAACTGTTTTTT. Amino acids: CASSPGKRSNEKLFF.

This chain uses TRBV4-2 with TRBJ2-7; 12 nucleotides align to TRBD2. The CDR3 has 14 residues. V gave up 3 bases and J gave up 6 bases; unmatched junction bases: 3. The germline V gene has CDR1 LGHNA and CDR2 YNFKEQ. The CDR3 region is CASSQGLAGSEQYV. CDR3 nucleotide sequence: TGTGCCAGCAGCCAGGGACTAGCGGGTTCCGAGCAGTACGTC.

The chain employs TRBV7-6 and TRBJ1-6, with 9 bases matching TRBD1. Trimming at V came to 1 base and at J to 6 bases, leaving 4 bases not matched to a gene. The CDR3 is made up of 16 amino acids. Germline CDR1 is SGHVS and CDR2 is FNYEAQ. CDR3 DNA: TGTGCCAGCAGCTTAGGTTCGGGACAGGGTAATTCACCCCTCCACTTT. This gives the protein CASSLGSGQGNSPLHF.

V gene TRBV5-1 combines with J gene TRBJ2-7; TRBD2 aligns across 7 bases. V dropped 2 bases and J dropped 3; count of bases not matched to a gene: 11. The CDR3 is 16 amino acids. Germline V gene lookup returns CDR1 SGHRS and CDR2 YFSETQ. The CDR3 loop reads CASSLRSAGGSYEQYF. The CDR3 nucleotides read TGCGCCAGCAGCTTACGGTCCGCGGGCGGGAGCTACGAGCAGTACTTC.

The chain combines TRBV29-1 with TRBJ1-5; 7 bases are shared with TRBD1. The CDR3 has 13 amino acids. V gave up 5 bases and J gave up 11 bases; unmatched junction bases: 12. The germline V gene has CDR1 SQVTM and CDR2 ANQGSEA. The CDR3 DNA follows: TGCAGCGTTAAGGGCTCTCCAGGGGGGTCCCAGCATTTT. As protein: CSVKGSPGGSQHF.